Reported below is one T cell receptor beta chain. This sample was taken from a study of beta chain features in type 1 diabetes. The sequenced template was cDNA made from the entire isolated RNA. Naive, central memory and regulatory T cell samples averaged roughly 3.5 million immunoSEQ reads each. Produced via immunoSEQ multiplex PCR; TCRdb's table is partial and in-frame only. The repertoire has under 350,000 clones, 7.5% to 9.5% of them found once; the top ten carry roughly 1%. The CDR3 sequence is 12 residues long. V lost 3 bases and J lost 10, with 10 bases in between. Germline V gives CDR1 SGHVS, CDR2 FQNEAQ. Markers CD45RO/CCR7/CD25/CD127/CD95/CD27 served to sort CD4+ naive, central memory, regulatory and stem cell-like memory cells.

The TCR originated in a young woman in good health. The rearrangement joins TRBV7-8 to TRBJ2-1; D is undetermined. Sequences were obtained from central memory CD4+ T cells from blood. The CDR3, as DNA: TGTGCCAGCAGCTTCTCTAGAGGCGAGCAGTTCTTC. Residues: CASSFSRGEQFF.